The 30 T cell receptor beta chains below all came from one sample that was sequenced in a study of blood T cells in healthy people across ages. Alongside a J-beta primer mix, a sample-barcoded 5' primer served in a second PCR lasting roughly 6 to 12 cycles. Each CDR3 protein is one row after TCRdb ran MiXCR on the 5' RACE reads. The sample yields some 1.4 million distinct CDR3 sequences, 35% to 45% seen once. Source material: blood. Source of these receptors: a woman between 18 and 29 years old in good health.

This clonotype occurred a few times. The CDR3, as DNA: TGCAGCGTTCGTGGTAGCGGGGGTAGCACAGATACGCAGTATTTT. Protein: CSVRGSGGSTDTQYF. The V and J genes are TRBV29-1 and TRBJ2-3; TRBD2 matches 9 bases. Germline assignment: CDR1 SQVTM and CDR2 ANQGSEA. The CDR3 loop spans 15 amino acids. Trimming removed 5 bases from V and 0 bases from J; junction bases left unmatched: 6.

CDR3 region: CASRHEGSNQPQHF. The CDR3 DNA is TGTGCCAGCCGCCACGAAGGGAGCAATCAGCCCCAGCATTTT. The J gene is TRBJ1-5, the V gene TRBV6-1, with D unresolved. Germline V gives CDR1 MNHNS, CDR2 SASEGT. Deletions cut 8 bases from V and 1 base from J, with 12 bases between. This CDR3 is built from 14 residues.

The CDR3 coding sequence is TGTGCCAGCAGTGAATGGAAGAATGGCAATCAGCCCCAGCATTTT. This translates into CASSEWKNGNQPQHF. V is TRBV6-1 and J is TRBJ1-5, with D uncertain. The CDR3 spans 15 residues. Germline V lookup: CDR1 MNHNS, CDR2 SASEGT. V was cut by 2 bases and J by 2 bases, with 10 bases left in between.

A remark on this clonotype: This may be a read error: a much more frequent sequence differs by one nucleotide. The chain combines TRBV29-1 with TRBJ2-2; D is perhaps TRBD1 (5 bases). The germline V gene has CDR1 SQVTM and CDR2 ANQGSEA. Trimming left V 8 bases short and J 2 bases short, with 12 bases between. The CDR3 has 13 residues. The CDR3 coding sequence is TGCAGCAGGGCTAGGGGAAACACCGGGGAGCTGTTTTTT. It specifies CSRARGNTGELFF.

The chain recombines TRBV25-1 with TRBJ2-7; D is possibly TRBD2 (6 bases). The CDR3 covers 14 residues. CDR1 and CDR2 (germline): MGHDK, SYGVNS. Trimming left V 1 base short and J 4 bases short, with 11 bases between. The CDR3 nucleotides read TGTGCCAGCAGTGAATGGGGGACTCTTTACGAGCAGTACTTC. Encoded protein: CASSEWGTLYEQYF.

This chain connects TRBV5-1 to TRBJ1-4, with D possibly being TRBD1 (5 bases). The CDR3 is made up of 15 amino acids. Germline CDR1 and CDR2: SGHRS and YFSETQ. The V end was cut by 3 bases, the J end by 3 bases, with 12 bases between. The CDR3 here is CASSSGSSANEKLFF. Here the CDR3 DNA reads TGCGCCAGCAGCTCAGGGTCTTCGGCTAATGAAAAACTGTTTTTT.

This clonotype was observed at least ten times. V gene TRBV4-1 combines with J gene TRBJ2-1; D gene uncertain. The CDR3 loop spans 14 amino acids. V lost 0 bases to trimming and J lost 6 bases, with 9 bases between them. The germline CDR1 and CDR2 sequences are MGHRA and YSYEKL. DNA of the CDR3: TGCGCCAGCAGCCAAGATCTCTCAGGCAATGAGCAGTTCTTC. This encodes CASSQDLSGNEQFF.

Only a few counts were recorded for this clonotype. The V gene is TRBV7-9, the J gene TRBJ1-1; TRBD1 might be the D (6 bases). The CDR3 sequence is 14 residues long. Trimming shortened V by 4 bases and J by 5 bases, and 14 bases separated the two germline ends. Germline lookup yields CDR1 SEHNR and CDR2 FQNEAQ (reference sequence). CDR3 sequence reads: CASSSYQGSTEAFF. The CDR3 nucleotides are TGTGCCAGCAGCTCCTACCAGGGGTCTACTGAAGCTTTCTTT.

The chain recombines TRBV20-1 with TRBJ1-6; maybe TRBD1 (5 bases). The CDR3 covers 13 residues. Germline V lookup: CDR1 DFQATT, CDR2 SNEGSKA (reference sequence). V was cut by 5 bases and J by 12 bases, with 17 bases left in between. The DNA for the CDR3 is TGCAGTGCTCCCGGGGCAGGGACGGGACCCCTCCACTTT. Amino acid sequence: CSAPGAGTGPLHF.

The CDR3 region is CASSFQIAAGTADTQYF. In DNA, the CDR3 is TGTGCCAGCAGTTTCCAGATCGCGGCTGGGACAGCAGATACGCAGTATTTT. The chain carries TRBV12-3 or TRBV12-4 and TRBJ2-3, with 7 bases matching TRBD1. J gave up 4 bases and V 3 bases, and 13 bases lay outside the gene matches. The CDR3 extends over 17 amino acids.

This chain's CDR3 is CASSSGTALWEKLFF. The CDR3 nucleotides read TGTGCCAGCAGTAGTGGGACAGCCCTTTGGGAAAAACTGTTTTTT. This chain joins TRBV12-3 or TRBV12-4 and TRBJ1-4; 7 bases match TRBD1. Unmatched junction bases numbered 11, after V lost 5 bases and J lost 8 bases. The CDR3 contains 15 residues.

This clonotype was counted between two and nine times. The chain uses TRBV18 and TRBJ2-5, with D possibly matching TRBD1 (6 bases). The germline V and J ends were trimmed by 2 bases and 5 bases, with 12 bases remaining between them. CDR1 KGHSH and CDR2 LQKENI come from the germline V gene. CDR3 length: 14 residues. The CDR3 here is CASSPGGPRETQYF. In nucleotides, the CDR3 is TGTGCCAGCTCACCAGGGGGCCCGAGGGAGACCCAGTACTTC.

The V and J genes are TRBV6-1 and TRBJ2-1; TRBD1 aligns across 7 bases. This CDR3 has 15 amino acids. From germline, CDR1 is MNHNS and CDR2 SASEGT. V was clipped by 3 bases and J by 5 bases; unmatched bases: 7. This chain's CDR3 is CASSEAWDSDNEQFF. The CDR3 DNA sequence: TGTGCCAGCAGTGAGGCCTGGGACAGTGACAATGAGCAGTTCTTC.

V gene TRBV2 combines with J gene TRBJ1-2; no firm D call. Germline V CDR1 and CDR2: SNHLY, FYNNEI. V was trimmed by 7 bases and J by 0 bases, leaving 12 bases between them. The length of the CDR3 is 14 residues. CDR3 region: CASTKTGANYGYTF. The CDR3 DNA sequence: TGTGCCAGCACCAAAACCGGCGCTAACTATGGCTACACCTTC.

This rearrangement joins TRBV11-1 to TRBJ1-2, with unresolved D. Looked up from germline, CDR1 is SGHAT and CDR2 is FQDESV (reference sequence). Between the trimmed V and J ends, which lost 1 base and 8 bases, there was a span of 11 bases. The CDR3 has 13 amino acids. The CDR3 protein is CASSLGGPGGYTF. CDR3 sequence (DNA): TGTGCCAGCAGCTTAGGAGGGCCGGGCGGCTACACCTTC.

The CDR3 DNA reads TGTGCCAGCAGTTTGGTTCTCGAGTCTGGGGGATGGACCGGGGAGCTGTTTTTT. The encoded protein is CASSLVLESGGWTGELFF. The V gene is TRBV12-3 or TRBV12-4, the J gene TRBJ2-2; D may correspond to TRBD1 or TRBD2 (5 bases each). CDR3 length: 18 amino acids. Trimming shortened V by 3 bases and J by 5 bases, and 22 bases separated the two germline ends.

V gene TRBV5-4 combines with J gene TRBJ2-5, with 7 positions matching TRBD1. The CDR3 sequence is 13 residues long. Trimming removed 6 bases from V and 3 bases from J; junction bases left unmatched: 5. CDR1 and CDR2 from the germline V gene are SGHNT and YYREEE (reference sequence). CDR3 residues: CASNLTGEETQYF. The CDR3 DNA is TGTGCCAGCAACTTAACAGGGGAAGAGACCCAGTACTTC. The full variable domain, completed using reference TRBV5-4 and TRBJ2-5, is ETGVTQSPTHLIKTRGQQVTLRCSSQSGHNTVSWYQQALGQGPQFIFQYYREEENGRGNFPPRFSGLQFPNYSSELNVNALELDDSALYLCASNLTGEETQYFGPGTRLLVL.

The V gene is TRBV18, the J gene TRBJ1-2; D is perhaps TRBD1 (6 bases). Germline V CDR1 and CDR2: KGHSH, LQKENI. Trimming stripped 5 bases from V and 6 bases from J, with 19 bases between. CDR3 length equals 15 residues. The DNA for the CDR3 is TGTGCCAGCTCAACGACGGGGGGCCCCAGTAATGGCTACACCTTC. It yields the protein CASSTTGGPSNGYTF.

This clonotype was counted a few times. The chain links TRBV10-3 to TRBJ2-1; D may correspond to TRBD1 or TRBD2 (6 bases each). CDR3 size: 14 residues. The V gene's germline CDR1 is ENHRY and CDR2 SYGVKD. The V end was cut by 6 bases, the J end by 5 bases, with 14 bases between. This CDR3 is CAIRGPGAHNEQFF. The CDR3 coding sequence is TGTGCCATCAGGGGTCCGGGGGCGCACAATGAGCAGTTCTTC.

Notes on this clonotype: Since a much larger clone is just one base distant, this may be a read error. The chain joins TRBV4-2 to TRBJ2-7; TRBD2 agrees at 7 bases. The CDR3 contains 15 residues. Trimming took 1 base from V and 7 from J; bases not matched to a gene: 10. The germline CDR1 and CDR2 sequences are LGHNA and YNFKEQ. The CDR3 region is CASSQVAGVGDEQYF. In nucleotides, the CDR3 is TGTGCCAGCAGCCAAGTTGCGGGGGTTGGCGATGAGCAGTACTTC.

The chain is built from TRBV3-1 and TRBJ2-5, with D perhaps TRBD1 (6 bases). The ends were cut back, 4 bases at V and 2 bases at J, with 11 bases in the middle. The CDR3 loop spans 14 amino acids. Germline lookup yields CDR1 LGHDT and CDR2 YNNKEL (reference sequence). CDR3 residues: CASSRRTEQETQYF. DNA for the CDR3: TGTGCCAGCAGCCGCCGGACAGAGCAAGAGACCCAGTACTTC.

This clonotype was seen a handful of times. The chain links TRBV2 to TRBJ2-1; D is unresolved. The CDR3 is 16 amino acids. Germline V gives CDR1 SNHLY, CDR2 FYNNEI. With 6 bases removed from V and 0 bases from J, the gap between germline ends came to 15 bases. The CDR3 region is CASSLTPHSSYNEQFF. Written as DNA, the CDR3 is TGTGCCAGCAGCCTGACTCCCCACAGCTCCTACAATGAGCAGTTCTTC.

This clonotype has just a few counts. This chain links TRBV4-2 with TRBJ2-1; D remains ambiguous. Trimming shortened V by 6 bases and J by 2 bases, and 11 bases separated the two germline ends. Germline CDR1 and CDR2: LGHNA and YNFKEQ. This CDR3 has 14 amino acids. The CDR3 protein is CASRGPGAYNEQFF. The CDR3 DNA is TGTGCCAGCAGAGGCCCAGGAGCCTACAATGAGCAGTTCTTC.

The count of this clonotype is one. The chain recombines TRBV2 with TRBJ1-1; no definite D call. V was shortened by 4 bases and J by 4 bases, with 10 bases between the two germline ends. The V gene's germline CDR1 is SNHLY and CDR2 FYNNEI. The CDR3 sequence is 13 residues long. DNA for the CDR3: TGTGCCAGCAGTGGCGGGAGTTTCACTGAAGCTTTCTTT. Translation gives CASSGGSFTEAFF.

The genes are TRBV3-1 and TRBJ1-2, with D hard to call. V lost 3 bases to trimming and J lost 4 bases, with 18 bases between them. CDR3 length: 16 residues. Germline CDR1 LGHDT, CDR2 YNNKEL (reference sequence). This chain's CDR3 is CASSHGGGISVYGYTF. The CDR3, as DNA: TGTGCCAGCAGCCACGGAGGAGGGATTAGCGTCTATGGCTACACCTTC. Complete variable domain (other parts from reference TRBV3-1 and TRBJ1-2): DTAVSQTPKYLVTQMGNDKSIKCEQNLGHDTMYWYKQDSKKFLKIMFSYNNKELIINETVPNRFSPKSPDKAHLNLHINSLELGDSAVYFCASSHGGGISVYGYTFGSGTRLTVV.

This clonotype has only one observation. This CDR3 is CSAQPAGTWWEQYF. Here the CDR3 DNA reads TGCAGTGCCCAGCCAGCGGGGACTTGGTGGGAGCAGTACTTC. This rearrangement joins TRBV20-1 to TRBJ2-5; 7 bases match TRBD2. Germline CDR1 is DFQATT and CDR2 is SNEGSKA (reference sequence). Losses at the gene ends were 6 bases for V and 11 bases for J; bases not matched to a gene: 18. The CDR3 consists of 14 residues.

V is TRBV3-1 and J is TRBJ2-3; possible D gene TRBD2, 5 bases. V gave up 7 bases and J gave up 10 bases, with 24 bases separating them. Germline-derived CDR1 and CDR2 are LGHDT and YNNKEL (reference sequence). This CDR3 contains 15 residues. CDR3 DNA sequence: TGTGCCAGCACCTCGGCCTTTGTTCTAGCTCATGCGCAGTATTTT. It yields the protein CASTSAFVLAHAQYF.

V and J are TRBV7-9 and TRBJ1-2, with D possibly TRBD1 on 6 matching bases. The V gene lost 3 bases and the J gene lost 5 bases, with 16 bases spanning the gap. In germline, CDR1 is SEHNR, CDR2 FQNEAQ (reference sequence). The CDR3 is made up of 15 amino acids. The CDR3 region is CASSLAAGQGYGYTF. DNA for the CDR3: TGTGCCAGCAGCTTGGCGGCGGGGCAGGGGTATGGCTACACCTTC. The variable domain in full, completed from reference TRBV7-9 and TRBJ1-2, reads DTGVSQNPRHKITKRGQNVTFRCDPISEHNRLYWYRQTLGQGPEFLTYFQNEAQLEKSRLLSDRFSAERPKGSFSTLEIQRTEQGDSAMYLCASSLAAGQGYGYTFGSGTRLTVV.

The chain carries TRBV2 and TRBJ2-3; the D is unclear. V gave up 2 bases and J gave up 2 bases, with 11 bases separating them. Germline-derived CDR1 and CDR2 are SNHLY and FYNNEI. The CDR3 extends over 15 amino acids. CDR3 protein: CASSELGYNTDTQYF. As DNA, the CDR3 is TGTGCCAGCAGTGAACTGGGTTACAACACAGATACGCAGTATTTT.

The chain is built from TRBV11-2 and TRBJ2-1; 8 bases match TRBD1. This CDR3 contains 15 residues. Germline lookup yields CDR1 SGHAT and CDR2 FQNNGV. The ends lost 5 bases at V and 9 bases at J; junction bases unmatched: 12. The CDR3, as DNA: TGTGCCAGCAGCCCCCGGGGCAGGGGGCTGGGTGAGCAGTTCTTC. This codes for CASSPRGRGLGEQFF.